These 16 T cell receptor beta chains came from one sample sequenced in a study of T-cell reconstitution after alpha-beta-depleted transplantation in children. The TCRbeta library was prepared with unique molecular identifiers. MiXCR, run by TCRdb on the PCR reads, gives a single entry per CDR3 protein. Of over 400,000 distinct CDR3 sequences listed, 9.5% to 15% were seen once; the top ten hold 4.5% to 6%. This specimen was PBMCs from the stem cell graft donor, taken from the stem cell graft. The receptors here all came from a human donor who donated a stem cell graft to a child with combined immunodeficiency.

The table lists this clonotype with a few counts. The rearrangement links TRBV6-5 to TRBJ2-7; 11 bases line up with TRBD2. The CDR3 contains 17 residues. Germline V gene data show CDR1 as MNHEY and CDR2 as SVGAGI. Trimming removed 0 bases from V and 7 bases from J; junction bases left unmatched: 11. The CDR3 loop reads CASSYSRLAGGGLEQYF. CDR3 DNA sequence: TGTGCCAGCAGTTACTCGAGATTAGCGGGAGGGGGGCTGGAGCAGTACTTC.

This clonotype has at least ten counts. The chain uses TRBV18 and TRBJ2-2; no clear D gene. V lost 3 bases, J lost 3 bases, and 11 bases lay in between. Germline CDR1 and CDR2: KGHSH and LQKENI. The CDR3 consists of 15 residues. The CDR3 spells CASSPQVPYTGELFF. The CDR3 DNA reads as TGTGCCAGCTCACCGCAGGTTCCGTACACCGGGGAGCTGTTTTTT.

This clonotype was seen only a few times. The junction shows a germline mismatch at one end, possibly a read error. The V gene is TRBV12-3 or TRBV12-4, the J gene TRBJ2-5; 9 bases fit TRBD2. The CDR3 spans 13 residues. The CDR3, as DNA: TGTGCCAGCAGTTTAGGGACCGAAGGGACTAGCCACTTC. Its translation is CASSLGTEGTSHF.

V and J are TRBV11-2 and TRBJ2-3; 7 bases agree with TRBD1. CDR3 size: 15 residues. The J segment lost 3 bases and the V segment lost 4 bases, leaving 7 bases of the junction unmatched. Germline V gene data show CDR1 as SGHAT and CDR2 as FQNNGV. The CDR3: CASSSISQGTDTQYF. CDR3 in DNA: TGTGCCAGCAGCTCGATTTCACAGGGGACAGATACGCAGTATTTT.

This clonotype appeared a few times. The chain recombines TRBV10-3 with TRBJ2-3, with TRBD2 matching over 13 bases. Germline-derived CDR1 and CDR2 are ENHRY and SYGVKD. Trimming took 10 bases from V and 5 from J; bases not matched to a gene: 12. This CDR3 contains 16 residues. In nucleotides, the CDR3 is TGTGCCACCAGCCTCCGACTAGCGGGGGGAGGAGATACGCAGTATTTT. This translates into CATSLRLAGGGDTQYF.

This clonotype was detected only a few times. This chain links TRBV4-3 with TRBJ1-2, with TRBD1 matching over 7 bases. This CDR3 has 16 residues. Germline CDR1 LGHNA, CDR2 YSLEER. V trimming: 0 bases; J trimming: 2 bases; junction bases outside the gene matches: 6. CDR3 residues: CASSQDRGQENYGYTF. The CDR3 DNA reads TGCGCCAGCAGCCAAGATCGAGGACAGGAGAACTATGGCTACACCTTC.

This clonotype has at least ten counts. V gene TRBV3-1 combines with J gene TRBJ2-3; weak D call: TRBD1 (6 bases). This CDR3 contains 18 residues. Germline V gene lookup returns CDR1 LGHDT and CDR2 YNNKEL (reference sequence). V was shortened by 4 bases and J by 2 bases, with 22 bases between the two germline ends. CDR3 loop: CASSRPVGAGATTDTQYF. The CDR3 bases are TGTGCCAGCAGCCGCCCAGTCGGGGCAGGGGCCACCACAGATACGCAGTATTTT.

This clonotype has a handful of counts. The chain joins TRBV25-1 to TRBJ2-3; 12 bases fit TRBD1. J was trimmed by 3 bases and V by 2 bases; bases with no gene match: 3. Germline V gives CDR1 MGHDK, CDR2 SYGVNS. The CDR3 length is 16 residues. The CDR3 here is CASSEPGQGATDTQYF. In DNA form, the CDR3 reads TGTGCCAGCAGTGAACCGGGACAGGGGGCAACAGATACGCAGTATTTT.

V usage is TRBV9 and J usage is TRBJ2-5; a weak D match, TRBD2 (5 bases). The germline gives CDR1 SGDLS, CDR2 YYNGEE. This CDR3 has 15 residues. The V end lost 3 bases, the J end lost 1 base, and 13 bases lay between the germline ends. This CDR3 reads CASSGPSYGQETQYF. For the CDR3, the DNA is TGTGCCAGCAGCGGGCCTAGCTATGGCCAAGAGACCCAGTACTTC.

The chain couples TRBV4-1 to TRBJ2-7; no reliable D call. CDR3 length: 14 residues. The germline V gene encodes CDR1 MGHRA and CDR2 YSYEKL. Trimming left V 1 base short and J 3 bases short, with 10 bases between. CDR3 amino acids: CASSQVVHSYEQYF. CDR3 bases: TGCGCCAGCAGCCAAGTCGTCCACAGCTACGAGCAGTACTTC.

The rearrangement uses TRBV10-3 and TRBJ2-6; D is perhaps TRBD1 (5 bases). V was trimmed by 10 bases and J by 4 bases, leaving 23 bases between them. Germline V gives CDR1 ENHRY, CDR2 SYGVKD. This CDR3 is 17 amino acids long. The chain's CDR3 is CATGAGNPALGANVLTF. DNA for the CDR3: TGTGCCACCGGCGCAGGGAACCCGGCTCTGGGGGCCAACGTCCTGACTTTC.

This clonotype was found many times. CDR3 protein: CAIRDTGELFF. The CDR3 coding sequence is TGTGCCATCAGGGACACCGGGGAGCTGTTTTTT. The chain couples TRBV10-3 to TRBJ2-2; D remains unclear. Between the trimmed V and J ends, which lost 6 bases and 3 bases, there was a span of 2 bases. Looked up from germline, CDR1 is ENHRY and CDR2 is SYGVKD. The length of the CDR3 is 11 residues.

This chain joins TRBV12-3 or TRBV12-4 and TRBJ2-4; TRBD1 agrees at 7 bases. The CDR3 is made up of 15 amino acids. Trimming cost V 3 bases and J 5 bases; bases outside gene matches: 7. The CDR3 reads CASSFGQGVENIQYF. CDR3 nucleotide sequence: TGTGCCAGCAGTTTTGGGCAGGGGGTCGAAAACATTCAGTACTTC.

About this clonotype: This may stem from a read error, because a much larger clone lies one nucleotide away. This chain joins TRBV7-2 and TRBJ1-1; D is unresolved. The CDR3 has 14 amino acids. Germline CDR1 reads SGHTA; CDR2 reads FQGNSA. V was cut by 1 base and J by 7 bases, with 13 bases left in between. CDR3: CASSLEVTALEAFF. CDR3 sequence (DNA): TGTGCCAGCAGCTTAGAGGTCACAGCGCTTGAAGCTTTCTTT.

This clonotype was found many times. The chain couples TRBV29-1 to TRBJ2-5; D unresolved. This CDR3 is built from 13 residues. Germline CDR1 is SQVTM and CDR2 is ANQGSEA. Trimming stripped 4 bases from V and 4 bases from J, with 13 bases between. The CDR3 DNA reads as TGCAGCGTTGGGGTACAGAGAGGAGAGACCCAGTACTTC. Translation: CSVGVQRGETQYF.

This clonotype was seen only a few times. This chain connects TRBV19 to TRBJ1-2; 9 positions match TRBD1. In germline, CDR1 is LNHDA, CDR2 SQIVND (reference sequence). The ends lost 5 bases at V and 8 bases at J; junction bases unmatched: 12. This CDR3 comprises 15 residues. DNA of the CDR3: TGTGCCAGTAGTGTACAGGGGGCGAAGGCTGGGGGCTACACCTTC. Protein: CASSVQGAKAGGYTF.